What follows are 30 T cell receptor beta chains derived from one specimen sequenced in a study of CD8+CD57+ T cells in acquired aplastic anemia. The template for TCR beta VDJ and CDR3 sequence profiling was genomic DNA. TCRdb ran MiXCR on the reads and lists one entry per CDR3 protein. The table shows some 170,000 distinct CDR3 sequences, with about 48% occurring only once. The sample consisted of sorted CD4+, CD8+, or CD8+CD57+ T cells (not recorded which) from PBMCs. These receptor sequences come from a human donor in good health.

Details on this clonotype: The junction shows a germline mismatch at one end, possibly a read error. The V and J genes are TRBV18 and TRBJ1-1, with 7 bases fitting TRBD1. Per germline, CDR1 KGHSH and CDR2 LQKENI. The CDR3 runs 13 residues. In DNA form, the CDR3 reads TGTGCCAGCTCACCAGTCCGGGACAGCCAAGCTCTCTTT. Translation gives CASSPVRDSQALF.

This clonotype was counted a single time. DNA for the CDR3: TGTGCCACCAGGGAGGACAGGGGGGCTGAAGCTTTCTTT. As protein: CATREDRGAEAFF. The rearrangement uses TRBV24-1 and TRBJ1-1, with 10 bases lining up with TRBD1. Germline V CDR1 and CDR2: KGHDR, SFDVKD. The CDR3 loop spans 13 amino acids. Unmatched junction bases numbered 4, after V lost 7 bases and J lost 6 bases.

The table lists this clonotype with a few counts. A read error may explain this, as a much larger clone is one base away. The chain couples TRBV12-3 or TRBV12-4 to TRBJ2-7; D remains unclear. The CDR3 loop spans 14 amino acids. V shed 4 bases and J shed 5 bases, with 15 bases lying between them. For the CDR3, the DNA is TGTGCCAGCAGTTCGGCGGTCTTACTCCACGAGCAGTACTTC. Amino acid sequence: CASSSAVLLHEQYF.

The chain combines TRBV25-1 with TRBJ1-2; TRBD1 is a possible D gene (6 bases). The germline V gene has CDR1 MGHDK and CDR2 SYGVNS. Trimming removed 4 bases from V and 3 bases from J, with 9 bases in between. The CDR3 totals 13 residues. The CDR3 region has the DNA TGTGCCAGCAGTGTACAGGGATACTATGGCTACACCTTC. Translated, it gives CASSVQGYYGYTF.

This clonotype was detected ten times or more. CDR3 nucleotides: TGTGCCCGCCGTAGGAGTTCGGAGGGGACCCAGTACTTC. It yields the protein CARRRSSEGTQYF. The rearrangement links TRBV2 to TRBJ2-5, with D possibly TRBD2 on 6 matching bases. V lost 11 bases and J 7 bases, leaving 20 bases between the germline ends. Germline V lookup: CDR1 SNHLY, CDR2 FYNNEI. The length of the CDR3 is 13 residues.

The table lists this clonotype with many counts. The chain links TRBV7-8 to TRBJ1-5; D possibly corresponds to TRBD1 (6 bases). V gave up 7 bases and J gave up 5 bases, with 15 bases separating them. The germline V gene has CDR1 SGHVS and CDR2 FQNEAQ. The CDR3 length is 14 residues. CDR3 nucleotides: TGTGCCAGCAAACAGACAGGTCCCCATCAGCCCCAGCATTTT. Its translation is CASKQTGPHQPQHF.

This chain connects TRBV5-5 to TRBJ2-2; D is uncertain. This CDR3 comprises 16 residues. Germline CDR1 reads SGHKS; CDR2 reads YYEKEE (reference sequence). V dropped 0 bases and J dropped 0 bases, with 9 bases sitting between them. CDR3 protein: CASSLGQAANTGELFF. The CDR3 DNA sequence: TGTGCCAGCAGCTTGGGCCAGGCCGCGAACACCGGGGAGCTGTTTTTT.

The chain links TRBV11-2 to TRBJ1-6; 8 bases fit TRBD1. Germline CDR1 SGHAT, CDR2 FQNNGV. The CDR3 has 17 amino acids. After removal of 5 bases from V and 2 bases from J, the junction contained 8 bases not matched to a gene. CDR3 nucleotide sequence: TGTGCCAGCAGCCCTGGACAGGGAATGCCCTATAATTCACCCCTCCACTTT. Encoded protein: CASSPGQGMPYNSPLHF.

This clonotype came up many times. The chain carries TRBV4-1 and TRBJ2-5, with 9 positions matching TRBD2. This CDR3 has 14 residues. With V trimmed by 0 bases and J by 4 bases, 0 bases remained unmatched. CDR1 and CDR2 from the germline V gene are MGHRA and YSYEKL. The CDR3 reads CASSQDSGRETQYF. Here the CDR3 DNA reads TGCGCCAGCAGCCAAGATAGCGGGAGAGAGACCCAGTACTTC.

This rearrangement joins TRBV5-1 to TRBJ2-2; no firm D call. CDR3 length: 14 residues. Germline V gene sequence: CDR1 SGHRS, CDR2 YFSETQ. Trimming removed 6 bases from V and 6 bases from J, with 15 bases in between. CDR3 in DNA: TGCGCCAGCACATCCTCCCATGGTTCCGGGGAGCTGTTTTTT. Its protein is CASTSSHGSGELFF. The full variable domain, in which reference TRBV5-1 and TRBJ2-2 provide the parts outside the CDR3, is KAGVTQTPRYLIKTRGQQVTLSCSPISGHRSVSWYQQTPGQGLQFLFEYFSETQRNKGNFPGRFSGRQFSNSRSEMNVSTLELGDSALYLCASTSSHGSGELFFGEGSRLTVL.

The CDR3 region is CASSLPTSGGCCDTQYF. The CDR3 DNA is TGTGCCAGCAGCTTACCGACTAGCGGGGGGTGTTGCGATACGCAGTATTTT. The chain joins TRBV7-3 to TRBJ2-3; 13 positions agree with TRBD2. This CDR3 region has 17 residues. The J segment lost 6 bases and the V segment lost 2 bases, leaving 8 bases of the junction unmatched. Per the germline V gene, CDR1 is SGHTA and CDR2 is FQGTGA.

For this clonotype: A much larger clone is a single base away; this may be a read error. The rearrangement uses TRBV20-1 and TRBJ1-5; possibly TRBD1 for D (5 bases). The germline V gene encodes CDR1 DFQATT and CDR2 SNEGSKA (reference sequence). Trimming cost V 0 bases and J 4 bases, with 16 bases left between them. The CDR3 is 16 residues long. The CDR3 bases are TGCAGTGCTAGAGATAGGACACAAGGAGGGAATCAGCCCCAGCATTTT. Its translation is CSARDRTQGGNQPQHF.

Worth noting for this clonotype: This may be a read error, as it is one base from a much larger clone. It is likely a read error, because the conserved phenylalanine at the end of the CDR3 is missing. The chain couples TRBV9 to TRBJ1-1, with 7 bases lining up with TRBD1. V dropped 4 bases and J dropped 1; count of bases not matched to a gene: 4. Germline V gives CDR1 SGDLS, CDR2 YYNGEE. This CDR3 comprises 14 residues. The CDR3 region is CASSLGQTNTEAFL. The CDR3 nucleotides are TGTGCCAGCAGCTTGGGACAGACGAACACTGAAGCTTTCCTT.

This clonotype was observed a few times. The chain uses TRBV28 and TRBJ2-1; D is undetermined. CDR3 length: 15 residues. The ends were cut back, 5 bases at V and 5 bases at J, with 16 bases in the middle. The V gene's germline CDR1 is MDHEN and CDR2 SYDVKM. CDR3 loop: CASSPPGSLDNEQFF. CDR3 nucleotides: TGTGCCAGCAGTCCTCCCGGCAGCCTAGACAATGAGCAGTTCTTC.

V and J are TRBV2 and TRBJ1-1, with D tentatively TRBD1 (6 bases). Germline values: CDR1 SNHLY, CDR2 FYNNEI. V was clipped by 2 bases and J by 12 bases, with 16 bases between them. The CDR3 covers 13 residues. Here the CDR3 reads CASSEMESGATFF. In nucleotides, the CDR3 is TGTGCCAGCAGTGAAATGGAATCGGGGGCAACTTTCTTT.

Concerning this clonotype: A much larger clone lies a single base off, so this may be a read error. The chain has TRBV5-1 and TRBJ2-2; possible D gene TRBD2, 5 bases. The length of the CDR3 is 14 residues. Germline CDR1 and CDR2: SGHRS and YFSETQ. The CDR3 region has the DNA TGCGCCAGCAGCTTGTTAACGAACACCGGGGAGCCGTTTTTT. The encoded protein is CASSLLTNTGEPFF. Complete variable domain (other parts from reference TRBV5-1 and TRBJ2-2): KAGVTQTPRYLIKTRGQQVTLSCSPISGHRSVSWYQQTPGQGLQFLFEYFSETQRNKGNFPGRFSGRQFSNSRSEMNVSTLELGDSALYLCASSLLTNTGEPFFGEGSRLTVL.

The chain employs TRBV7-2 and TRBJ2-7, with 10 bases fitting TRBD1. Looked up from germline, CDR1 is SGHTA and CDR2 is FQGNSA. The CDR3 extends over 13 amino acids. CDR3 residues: CASARDRGREQYF. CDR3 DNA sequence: TGTGCATCCGCCCGGGACAGGGGTCGCGAGCAGTACTTC.

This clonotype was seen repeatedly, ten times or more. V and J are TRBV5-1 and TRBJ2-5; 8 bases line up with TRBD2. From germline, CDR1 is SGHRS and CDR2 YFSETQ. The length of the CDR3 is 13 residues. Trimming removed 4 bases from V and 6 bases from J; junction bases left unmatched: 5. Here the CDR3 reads CASSAGLGQTQYF. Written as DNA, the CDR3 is TGCGCCAGCAGCGCGGGACTAGGTCAGACCCAGTACTTC.

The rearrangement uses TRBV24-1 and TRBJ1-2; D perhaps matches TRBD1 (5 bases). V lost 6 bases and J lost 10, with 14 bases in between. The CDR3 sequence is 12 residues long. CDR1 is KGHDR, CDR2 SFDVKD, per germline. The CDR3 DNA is TGTGCCACCAGTCGGGGGAGATCAGACTACACCTTC. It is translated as CATSRGRSDYTF.

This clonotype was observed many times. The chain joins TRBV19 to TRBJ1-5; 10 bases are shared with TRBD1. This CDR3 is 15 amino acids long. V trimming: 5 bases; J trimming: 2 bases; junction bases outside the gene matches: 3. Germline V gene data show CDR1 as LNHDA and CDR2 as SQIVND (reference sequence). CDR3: CASSVGTGGNQPQHF. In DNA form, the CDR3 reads TGTGCCAGTAGTGTCGGGACAGGGGGCAATCAGCCCCAGCATTTT.

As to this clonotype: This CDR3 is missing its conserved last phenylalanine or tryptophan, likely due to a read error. Here the CDR3 reads CSARASATDTQYL. CDR3 DNA: TGCAGTGCTAGAGCTAGCGCCACAGATACGCAGTATCTC. V and J are TRBV20-1 and TRBJ2-3, with D possibly being TRBD2 (6 bases). CDR1 DFQATT and CDR2 SNEGSKA come from the germline V gene (reference sequence). The CDR3 spans 13 residues. V lost 1 base and J 2 bases, leaving 7 bases between the germline ends.

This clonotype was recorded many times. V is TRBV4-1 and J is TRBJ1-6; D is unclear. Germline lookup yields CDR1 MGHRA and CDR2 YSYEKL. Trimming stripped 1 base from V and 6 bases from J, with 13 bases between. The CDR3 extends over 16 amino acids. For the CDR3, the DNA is TGCGCCAGCAGCCAAGCGGAAAAACGAGCTAATTCACCCCTCCACTTT. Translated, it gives CASSQAEKRANSPLHF.

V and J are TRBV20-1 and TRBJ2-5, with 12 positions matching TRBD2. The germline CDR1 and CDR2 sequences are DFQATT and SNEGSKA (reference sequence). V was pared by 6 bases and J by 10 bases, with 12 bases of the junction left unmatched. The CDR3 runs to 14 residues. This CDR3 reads CSAPASGGARDQYF. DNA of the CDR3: TGCAGTGCGCCAGCTAGCGGGGGGGCCCGGGACCAGTACTTC.

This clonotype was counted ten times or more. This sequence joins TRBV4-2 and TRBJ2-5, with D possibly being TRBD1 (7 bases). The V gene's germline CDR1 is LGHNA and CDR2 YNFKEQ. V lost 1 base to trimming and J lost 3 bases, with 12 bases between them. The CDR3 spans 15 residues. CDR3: CASSQVGGTEETQYF. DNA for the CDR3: TGTGCCAGCAGCCAAGTCGGAGGGACAGAAGAGACCCAGTACTTC.

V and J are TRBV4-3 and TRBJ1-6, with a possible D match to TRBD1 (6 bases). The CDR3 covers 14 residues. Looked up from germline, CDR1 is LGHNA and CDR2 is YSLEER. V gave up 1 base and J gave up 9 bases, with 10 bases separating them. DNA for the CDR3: TGCGCCAGCAGCCAAGCAGGGGAGGGTTCACCCCTCCACTTT. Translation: CASSQAGEGSPLHF.

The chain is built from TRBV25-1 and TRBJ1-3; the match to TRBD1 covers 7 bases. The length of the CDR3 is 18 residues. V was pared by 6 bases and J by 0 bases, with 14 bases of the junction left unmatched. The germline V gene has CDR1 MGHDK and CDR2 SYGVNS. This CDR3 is CASSAGSQRDSSGNTIYF. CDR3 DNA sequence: TGTGCCAGCAGCGCTGGATCCCAAAGGGACAGCTCTGGAAACACCATATATTTT.

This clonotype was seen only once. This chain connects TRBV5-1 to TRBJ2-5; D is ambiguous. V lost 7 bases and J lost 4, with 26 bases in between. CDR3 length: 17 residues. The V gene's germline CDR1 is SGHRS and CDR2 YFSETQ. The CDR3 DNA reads TGCGCCAGCGCCTCCATGGCCAGCTGGTCTGGCGGAGAGACCCAGTACTTC. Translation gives CASASMASWSGGETQYF. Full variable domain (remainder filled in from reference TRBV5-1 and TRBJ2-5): KAGVTQTPRYLIKTRGQQVTLSCSPISGHRSVSWYQQTPGQGLQFLFEYFSETQRNKGNFPGRFSGRQFSNSRSEMNVSTLELGDSALYLCASASMASWSGGETQYFGPGTRLLVL.

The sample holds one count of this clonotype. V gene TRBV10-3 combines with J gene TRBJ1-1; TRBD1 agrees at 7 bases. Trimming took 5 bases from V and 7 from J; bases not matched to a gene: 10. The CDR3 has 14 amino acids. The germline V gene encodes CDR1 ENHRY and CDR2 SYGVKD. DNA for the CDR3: TGTGCCATCAGTAAAGACAGGGCAGACAATGAAGCTTTCTTT. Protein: CAISKDRADNEAFF.

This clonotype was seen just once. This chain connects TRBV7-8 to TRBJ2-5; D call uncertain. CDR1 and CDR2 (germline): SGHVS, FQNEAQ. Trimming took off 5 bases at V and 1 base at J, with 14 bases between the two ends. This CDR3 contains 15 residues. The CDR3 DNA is TGTGCCAGCAGCGTCTCCGGATCTCGCCAAGAGACCCAGTACTTC. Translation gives CASSVSGSRQETQYF. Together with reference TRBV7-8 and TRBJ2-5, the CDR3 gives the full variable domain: GAGVSQSPRYKVAKRGQDVALRCDPISGHVSLFWYQQALGQGPEFLTYFQNEAQLDKSGLPSDRFFAERPEGSVSTLKIQRTQQEDSAVYLCASSVSGSRQETQYFGPGTRLLVL.

CDR3 DNA: TGCAGCGTTGAGGGTCCGACCAACTATGGCTACACCTTC. Protein sequence: CSVEGPTNYGYTF. The chain joins TRBV29-1 to TRBJ1-2; the D is unclear. Germline V gives CDR1 SQVTM, CDR2 ANQGSEA. With 3 bases removed from V and 2 bases from J, the gap between germline ends came to 10 bases. This CDR3 is built from 13 residues. The whole variable domain, filled in from reference TRBV29-1 and TRBJ1-2, reads SAVISQKPSRDICQRGTSLTIQCQVDSQVTMMFWYRQQPGQSLTLIATANQGSEATYESGFVIDKFPISRPNLTFSTLTVSNMSPEDSSIYLCSVEGPTNYGYTFGSGTRLTVV.